The 24 T cell receptor beta chains below were found in one sample sequenced in a study of blood T cell repertoires in COVID-19 (dated by TCRdb to 2018 to 2020). The library was obtained by the immunoSEQ multiplex PCR assay. In TCRdb, the immuneACCESS table is reduced to in-frame sequences with V and J assigned. These tables do not hold every clone; where another copy was compared, an unresolved V gene accounts for under half, and the others remain unexplained. A total of 100,000 to 120,000 clones appear in this sample, approximately 80% of them only once. Of the sample, more than 15% is held by the ten largest clones. Sequencing was done on a sample of peripheral blood. These receptors were taken from a woman aged 60-75 years with acute or convalescent COVID-19.

The chain uses TRBV2 and TRBJ1-1, with 7 bases identical to TRBD1. With V trimmed by 6 bases and J by 5 bases, 6 bases remained unmatched. The CDR3 contains 13 residues. The germline CDR1 and CDR2 sequences are SNHLY and FYNNEI. This chain's CDR3 is CASRPGGLTEAFF. The CDR3, as DNA: TGTGCCAGCAGACCAGGGGGTCTAACTGAAGCTTTCTTT.

This chain joins TRBV19 and TRBJ1-2; 7 bases line up with TRBD1. Germline CDR1 is LNHDA and CDR2 is SQIVND (reference sequence). This CDR3 has 15 amino acids. V trimming: 5 bases; J trimming: 2 bases; junction bases outside the gene matches: 8. CDR3 region: CASSSPRQGNYGYTF. Written as DNA, the CDR3 is TGTGCCAGTAGTTCCCCCCGACAGGGCAACTATGGCTACACCTTC.

This rearrangement joins TRBV5-1 to TRBJ1-1, with unresolved D. The CDR3 covers 14 residues. CDR1 and CDR2 (germline): SGHRS, YFSETQ. Trimming stripped 4 bases from V and 3 bases from J, with 13 bases between. The CDR3 protein is CASSRSGFDTEAFF. The CDR3, as DNA: TGCGCCAGCAGCCGATCGGGGTTCGACACTGAAGCTTTCTTT.

The chain links TRBV24-1 to TRBJ2-2, with D possibly TRBD1 on 6 matching bases. V dropped 4 bases and J dropped 2 bases, with 10 bases sitting between them. This CDR3 spans 15 amino acids. Germline V gene lookup returns CDR1 KGHDR and CDR2 SFDVKD. CDR3 nucleotide sequence: TGTGCCACCAGTGAGACAGGAAAAAACACCGGGGAGCTGTTTTTT. Residues: CATSETGKNTGELFF.

This clone came up a few times. The chain links TRBV6-5 to TRBJ1-5, with 8 bases fitting TRBD1. J lost 8 bases, V lost 6 bases, and 9 bases had no gene match. Germline V gives CDR1 MNHEY, CDR2 SVGAGI. CDR3 size: 14 residues. CDR3 DNA sequence: TGTGCCAGCAGGCGACAGGGGTCGGCAAAGCCCCAGCATTTT. As protein: CASRRQGSAKPQHF.

Comments on this clone: One junction end does not reproduce the germline sequence, and a read error may be involved. This chain uses TRBV2 with TRBJ2-3; TRBD2 aligns across 7 bases. The CDR3 sequence is 10 residues long. Germline V gives CDR1 SNHLY, CDR2 FYNNEI. The CDR3 spells CASRKGGVHF. The CDR3 DNA reads TGTGCCAGCAGGAAGGGAGGGGTGCATTTT.

The rearrangement uses TRBV30 and TRBJ2-3, with TRBD1 identical over 8 bases. The CDR3 extends over 15 amino acids. Trimming removed 1 base from V and 2 bases from J; junction bases left unmatched: 5. CDR1 is GTSNPN and CDR2 is SVGIG in the germline V gene (reference sequence). CDR3 coding DNA: TGTGCCTGGAGTGCCGGGACAGGCATCACAGATACGCAGTATTTT. Its translation is CAWSAGTGITDTQYF.

This clone has just a few counts. V and J are TRBV19 and TRBJ2-7, with 9 bases matching TRBD1. Trimming cost V 2 bases and J 5 bases; bases outside gene matches: 7. From germline, CDR1 is LNHDA and CDR2 SQIVND (reference sequence). The CDR3 consists of 15 residues. CDR3 sequence reads: CASSIIGTGTHEQYF. CDR3 coding DNA: TGTGCCAGTAGTATAATCGGGACAGGGACCCACGAGCAGTACTTC.

The V call is TRBV3-1 (or the pseudogene TRBV3-2), the J call TRBJ2-7, with D possibly TRBD2 on 5 matching bases. The CDR3 covers 14 residues. Deletions cut 7 bases from V and 5 bases from J, with 18 bases between. Germline V lookup: CDR1 LGHDT, CDR2 YNNKEL (reference sequence). For the CDR3, the DNA is TGTGCCAGCACCCGGGGATTAGAGTCGGACGAGCAGTACTTC. Translated, it gives CASTRGLESDEQYF.

Here the CDR3 reads CASRPTSSIADTQYF. The CDR3 bases are TGTGCCAGCAGGCCTACTAGCTCGATCGCAGATACGCAGTATTTT. The chain couples TRBV7-8 to TRBJ2-3; perhaps TRBD2 as D (6 bases). Germline assignment: CDR1 SGHVS and CDR2 FQNEAQ. Trimming pared 6 bases from V and 4 bases from J, leaving 17 bases between. The CDR3 runs 15 residues. Using reference TRBV7-8 and TRBJ2-3 for the parts outside the CDR3, the full variable domain is GAGVSQSPRYKVAKRGQDVALRCDPISGHVSLFWYQQALGQGPEFLTYFQNEAQLDKSGLPSDRFFAERPEGSVSTLKIQRTQQEDSAVYLCASRPTSSIADTQYFGPGTRLTVL.

This clone has only a few counts. This sequence joins TRBV2 and TRBJ1-2, with a weak D call TRBD1 (5 bases). V lost 2 bases, J lost 4 bases, and 8 bases lay in between. Germline V gene data show CDR1 as SNHLY and CDR2 as FYNNEI. The CDR3 has 13 amino acids. CDR3 protein: CASSERGGYGYTF. The CDR3 nucleotides read TGTGCCAGCAGTGAAAGGGGTGGCTATGGCTACACCTTC.

V gene TRBV7-2 combines with J gene TRBJ1-5, with 11 bases aligning to TRBD1. From germline, CDR1 is SGHTA and CDR2 FQGNSA. The CDR3 spans 16 residues. V dropped 1 base and J dropped 5; count of bases not matched to a gene: 4. CDR3 in amino acids: CASSLEGQGAHQPQHF. The CDR3 nucleotides read TGTGCCAGCAGCTTAGAAGGACAGGGGGCTCATCAGCCCCAGCATTTT.

The chain uses TRBV28 and TRBJ2-1; D gene ambiguous. This CDR3 has 16 amino acids. Trimming pared 4 bases from V and 0 bases from J, leaving 13 bases between. Germline V gene lookup returns CDR1 MDHEN and CDR2 SYDVKM. CDR3 coding DNA: TGTGCCAGCAGTTCAACGTACCCGAGCTCCTACAATGAGCAGTTCTTC. It codes for CASSSTYPSSYNEQFF.

J is TRBJ2-3 and V is TRBV30, with D perhaps TRBD1 (5 bases). The CDR3 consists of 14 residues. The germline gives CDR1 GTSNPN, CDR2 SVGIG (reference sequence). The V gene lost 3 bases and the J gene lost 10 bases, with 20 bases spanning the gap. CDR3 residues: CAWRGVPRTHAQYF. The CDR3 DNA follows: TGTGCCTGGAGAGGGGTGCCACGTACCCATGCGCAGTATTTT.

The genes are TRBV12-3 or TRBV12-4 and TRBJ1-1, with D possibly TRBD1 on 5 matching bases. The CDR3 runs 13 residues. Trimming took off 6 bases at V and 0 bases at J, with 8 bases between the two ends. The DNA of the CDR3 is TGTGCCAGCAGAAGACAGTTGAACACTGAAGCTTTCTTT. Its translation is CASRRQLNTEAFF.

The rearrangement links TRBV6-8 to TRBJ1-4, with TRBD1 matching 9 bases. This CDR3 comprises 16 residues. Trimming took 7 bases from V and 8 from J; bases not matched to a gene: 14. Germline-derived CDR1 and CDR2 are MNHGY and SAAAGT. Here the CDR3 DNA reads TGTGCCAGCAACGACTGCCCGGGACAGGGTTGGGAAAAACTGTTTTTT. Protein product: CASNDCPGQGWEKLFF.

This chain joins TRBV10-3 and TRBJ1-1, with D maybe TRBD1 (5 bases). The CDR3 is 13 amino acids. The V and J ends lost 5 bases and 1 base respectively, with 8 bases between them. Germline assignment: CDR1 ENHRY and CDR2 SYGVKD. The CDR3 reads CAISPRGNTEAFF. CDR3 sequence (DNA): TGTGCCATCAGTCCTAGGGGGAACACTGAAGCTTTCTTT.

This chain links TRBV3-1 (or the pseudogene TRBV3-2) with TRBJ2-7; tentatively, D is TRBD2 (5 bases). Germline V gene sequence: CDR1 LGHDT, CDR2 YNNKEL (reference sequence). The CDR3 spans 12 residues. Trimming stripped 4 bases from V and 2 bases from J, with 6 bases between. Written as DNA, the CDR3 is TGTGCCAGCAGCCGAGGGCCCTACGAGCAGTACTTC. This gives the protein CASSRGPYEQYF.

The chain employs TRBV7-8 and TRBJ2-7; D might be TRBD1 (6 bases). The CDR3 has 14 residues. Germline lookup yields CDR1 SGHVS and CDR2 FQNEAQ. The ends were cut back, 5 bases at V and 2 bases at J, with 13 bases in the middle. The CDR3 coding sequence is TGTGCCAGCAGCACGAGGGACACCACCTACGAGCAGTACTTC. The encoded protein is CASSTRDTTYEQYF. The variable domain in full, completed from reference TRBV7-8 and TRBJ2-7, reads GAGVSQSPRYKVAKRGQDVALRCDPISGHVSLFWYQQALGQGPEFLTYFQNEAQLDKSGLPSDRFFAERPEGSVSTLKIQRTQQEDSAVYLCASSTRDTTYEQYFGPGTRLTVT.

The V and J genes are TRBV18 and TRBJ1-2, with TRBD1 matching over 7 bases. Germline lookup yields CDR1 KGHSH and CDR2 LQKENI. The V segment lost 6 bases and the J segment 2 bases; nucleotides outside the gene matches: 0. The CDR3 loop spans 12 amino acids. CDR3: CASSGQNYGYTF. CDR3 DNA sequence: TGTGCCAGCTCGGGACAGAACTATGGCTACACCTTC.

The V gene is TRBV11-1, the J gene TRBJ1-1; the match to TRBD1 covers 7 bases. V gave up 4 bases and J gave up 11 bases; unmatched junction bases: 4. The CDR3 is made up of 11 amino acids. CDR1 and CDR2 from the germline V gene are SGHAT and FQDESV (reference sequence). In nucleotides, the CDR3 is TGTGCCAGCAGCTCAGACAGGGTGGCTTTCTTT. It specifies CASSSDRVAFF.

The chain links TRBV18 to TRBJ2-5; TRBD2 might be the D (6 bases). The CDR3 length is 15 residues. The V end was cut by 6 bases, the J end by 2 bases, with 16 bases between. CDR1 is KGHSH and CDR2 is LQKENI in the germline V gene. CDR3 sequence reads: CASSPLRDLQETQYF. The CDR3 coding sequence is TGTGCCAGCTCGCCGTTGCGGGACCTACAAGAGACCCAGTACTTC.

The chain links TRBV28 to TRBJ1-3; 9 nucleotides align to TRBD1. The CDR3 totals 15 residues. Germline V lookup: CDR1 MDHEN, CDR2 SYDVKM. V was clipped by 2 bases and J by 4 bases; unmatched bases: 3. As DNA, the CDR3 is TGTGCCAGCAGTTTAAGGACAGGGGTCGGAAACACCATATATTTT. Protein: CASSLRTGVGNTIYF.

This clone was seen a few times. The V gene is TRBV4-2, the J gene TRBJ2-2, with D hard to call. This CDR3 is 16 amino acids long. The V gene's germline CDR1 is LGHNA and CDR2 YNFKEQ. Trimming stripped 1 base from V and 2 bases from J, with 11 bases between. In DNA, the CDR3 is TGTGCCAGCAGCCAAGCTCAGTTCTTAAACACCGGGGAGCTGTTTTTT. The encoded protein is CASSQAQFLNTGELFF.